This T cell receptor beta chain was profiled in a study of response to subunit inactivated influenza vaccine. From the RT-PCR reads, TCRdb called clonotypes with MiXCR, one entry per CDR3 protein. The table has around 750,000 distinct CDR3 sequences, around 21% seen once. Germline CDR1 reads SGHVS; CDR2 reads FNYEAQ. Deletions cut 5 bases from V and 4 bases from J, with 10 bases between. The CDR3 covers 13 residues. At least ten counts were recorded for this clonotype. This rearrangement joins TRBV7-6 to TRBJ2-3; no reliable D call. Sequencing used PBMCs from blood, obtained 4 to 6 days after vaccination. The TCR sequence derives from a middle-aged man who received an inactivated influenza vaccine. CDR3 sequence: CASSPGRSDTQYF. The CDR3 DNA is TGTGCCAGCAGCCCCGGTCGGTCAGATACGCAGTATTTT. The complete variable domain, with remaining parts taken from reference TRBV7-6 and TRBJ2-3, reads GAGVSQSPRYKVTKRGQDVALRCDPISGHVSLYWYRQALGQGPEFLTYFNYEAQQDKSGLPNDRFSAERPEGSISTLTIQRTEQRDSAMYRCASSPGRSDTQYFGPGTRLTVL.